These T cell receptor beta chains were read from a single sample in a study of cytomegalovirus exposure and HLA in healthy donors. This table comes from immunoSEQ multiplex PCR, and its TCRdb copy is limited to in-frame clones, with some not included. The sample table includes 100,000 to 150,000 clones. The sample comprised PBMCs. The source is a woman between 35 and 50 years old in good health and CMV-seropositive. Each CDR3 is given with its conserved first and last residue. D genes are given only for firm matches.

d_call	v_call	j_call	cdr3_aa	cdr3_nt
TRBD1	TRBV6-1	TRBJ1-4	CASRRDRVNEKLFF	TGTGCCAGCAGAAGGGACAGGGTGAATGAAAAACTGTTTTTT
TRBD1	TRBV18	TRBJ2-7	CASSPIQRQGAYEQYF	TGTGCCAGCTCACCAATTCAGCGACAGGGGGCTTACGAGCAGTACTTC
-	TRBV29-1	TRBJ1-2	CRAEGNYGYTF	TGCCGAGCTGAGGGCAACTATGGCTACACCTTC
TRBD2	TRBV5-1	TRBJ2-1	CASSLTSGRLYNEQFF	TGCGCCAGCAGCTTGACTAGCGGGAGACTATACAATGAGCAGTTCTTC
TRBD2	TRBV4-1	TRBJ2-7	CASSPSLRTSVLLSYEQYF	TGCGCCAGCAGCCCAAGTCTTCGGACTAGCGTCCTACTATCCTACGAGCAGTACTTC
TRBD1	TRBV7-9	TRBJ2-7	CASSLPGQGSYEQYF	TGTGCCAGCAGCCTACCGGGACAGGGGTCCTACGAGCAGTACTTC
TRBD2	TRBV15	TRBJ2-7	CATSRDRGGYEQYF	TGTGCCACCAGCAGAGATCGCGGGGGGTACGAGCAGTACTTC
-	TRBV13	TRBJ2-7	CASSLTGKQYF	TGTGCCAGCAGCCTCACAGGGAAGCAGTACTTC
-	TRBV6-5	TRBJ2-7	CASSYSTGEQYF	TGTGCCAGCAGTTATTCGACGGGCGAGCAGTACTTC
-	TRBV28	TRBJ2-4	CASSLGTLASRGNIQYF	TGTGCCAGCAGTCTCGGGACACTCGCCTCGAGGGGAAACATTCAGTACTTC
-	TRBV27	TRBJ1-1	CASSLNLLNTEAFF	TGTGCCAGCAGTTTAAATCTACTGAACACTGAAGCTTTCTTT
TRBD1	TRBV6-6	TRBJ1-2	CASRRRDRGRLYGYTF	TGTGCCAGCAGACGCCGGGACAGGGGGCGCCTCTATGGCTACACCTTC
-	TRBV9	TRBJ2-7	CASSAGLGGGQYF	TGTGCCAGCAGCGCAGGTCTAGGGGGGGGGCAGTACTTC